This T cell receptor (beta chain) derives from a study of CD8 T cells in ankylosing spondylitis. Study-wide results and caveats: It was reported that disease-linked clones were significantly enriched in matched ankylosing spondylitis synovial fluid. Ankylosing spondylitis blood appeared to carry a characteristic TCR beta motif of roughly 8 highly homologous variants. Peripheral blood samples showed relatively rare disease-linked clones, and these clones were CD8+.

As concerns this clonotype: Its antigen is unidentified.

TCRdb re-derived calls from the 5' RACE reads in MiXCR, one entry per CDR3 protein. The sample yields some 37,000 distinct CDR3 sequences, 4.5% to 6% seen once. The CDR3 has 16 residues. Trimming removed 4 bases at V and 3 bases at J, with 16 bases between. CDR1 and CDR2 from the germline V gene are SGHRS and YFSETQ. The J gene is TRBJ1-4, the V gene TRBV5-1, with D hard to call. The TCR was taken from a male donor with ankylosing spondylitis or in good health (not recorded which). Sequencing was carried out using blood, either unsorted or a sorted T cell fraction (not recorded which). CDR3 DNA sequence: TGCGCCAGCAGCCTGGGAAATACCCGGGCTAATGAAAAACTGTTTTTT. Its protein is CASSLGNTRANEKLFF.